This T cell receptor beta chain was profiled in a study of glioma-infiltrating T cells. Amplification of TCR alpha and beta CDR3 regions from RNA used iRepertoire nested multiplex PCR. TCRdb passed the multiplex PCR reads through MiXCR, listing each CDR3 protein once. The sample includes around 130,000 distinct CDR3 sequences, about 25% of them seen just once. The V gene end was trimmed by 6 bases and the J gene end by 3 bases; junction bases not matched to a gene: 5. Germline V gene sequence: CDR1 SEHNR, CDR2 FQNEAQ (reference sequence). CDR3 size: 14 residues. This clonotype has more than one count but fewer than ten.

This clonotype originated in a human donor with low-grade glioma or glioblastoma, undergoing nonglioma brain surgery, or in good health (not recorded which). The specimen sequenced was glioma tissue, nonneoplastic brain tissue, or PBMCs (not recorded which). This chain uses TRBV7-9 with TRBJ2-7, with 10 bases aligning to TRBD2. As DNA, the CDR3 is TGTGCCAGCAGTTGGAGCGGGGGGGACTACGAGCAGTACGTC. This encodes CASSWSGGDYEQYV.